The 20 T cell receptor beta chains given below trace back to one sample, sequenced in a study of cytomegalovirus exposure and HLA in healthy donors. PCR was performed using 60 Vbeta and 13 Jbeta primers. Libraries were prepared by immunoSEQ multiplex PCR; TCRdb keeps only in-frame clonotypes and omits some of them. The table lists tens of thousands of clones, approximately 69% of them singletons. Material: PBMCs. The receptors were gathered from a woman aged 45 to 65 in good health and CMV-seropositive.

The CDR3 loop is CASKGQLGNGYTF. CDR3 in DNA: TGTGCCAGCAAGGGACAGCTGGGGAATGGCTACACCTTC. The rearrangement links TRBV2 to TRBJ1-2; 7 bases align to TRBD1. The V segment lost 7 bases and the J segment 6 bases; nucleotides outside the gene matches: 8. Germline V gives CDR1 SNHLY, CDR2 FYNNEI. This CDR3 has 13 amino acids.

The chain is built from TRBV14 and TRBJ1-1, with D tentatively TRBD1 (5 bases). V was cut by 4 bases and J by 7 bases, with 22 bases left in between. The CDR3 spans 16 residues. CDR1 is SGHDN and CDR2 is FVKESK in the germline V gene. CDR3 region: CASSLGAGRLGNEAFF. In nucleotides, the CDR3 is TGTGCCAGCAGCCTCGGAGCGGGACGACTCGGGAATGAAGCTTTCTTT.

Only a few counts were recorded for this clone. Additional DNA sequences in this sample encode the identical CDR3. This sequence joins TRBV7-2 and TRBJ2-3; D is uncertain. The CDR3 contains 12 residues. Germline CDR1 SGHTA, CDR2 FQGNSA. The V gene lost 4 bases and the J gene lost 2 bases, with 4 bases spanning the gap. The CDR3 coding sequence is TGTGCCAGCAGCTCCTACACAGATACGCAGTATTTT. Translated: CASSSYTDTQYF.

In DNA form, the CDR3 reads TGTGCCAGCAGCCAGACAGGGGGCTGGGAGACCCAGTACTTC. The encoded protein is CASSQTGGWETQYF. The chain is built from TRBV14 and TRBJ2-5; 10 bases align to TRBD1. Trimming at V came to 3 bases and at J to 5 bases, leaving 3 bases not matched to a gene. This CDR3 is 14 amino acids long. CDR1 is SGHDN and CDR2 is FVKESK in the germline V gene.

This sequence joins TRBV5-4 and TRBJ1-4; 7 bases match TRBD1. The CDR3 consists of 14 residues. The germline CDR1 and CDR2 sequences are SGHNT and YYREEE (reference sequence). V dropped 3 bases and J dropped 8; count of bases not matched to a gene: 7. CDR3 amino acids: CASSSGTEGEKLFF. The CDR3 DNA reads TGTGCCAGCAGCTCCGGGACAGAAGGGGAAAAACTGTTTTTT. The variable domain in full, completed from reference TRBV5-4 and TRBJ1-4, reads ETGVTQSPTHLIKTRGQQVTLRCSSQSGHNTVSWYQQALGQGPQFIFQYYREEENGRGNFPPRFSGLQFPNYSSELNVNALELDDSALYLCASSSGTEGEKLFFGSGTQLSVL.

The chain joins TRBV19 to TRBJ1-2; D ambiguous. The CDR3 runs to 15 residues. V lost 4 bases to trimming and J lost 1 base, with 13 bases between them. The germline CDR1 and CDR2 sequences are LNHDA and SQIVND (reference sequence). The CDR3 coding sequence is TGTGCCAGTAGTAAAAGATCCGGGAGTAACTATGGCTACACCTTC. This sequence encodes CASSKRSGSNYGYTF.

V and J are TRBV28 and TRBJ2-7, with D tentatively TRBD2 (6 bases). Germline V gene lookup returns CDR1 MDHEN and CDR2 SYDVKM. V shed 4 bases and J shed 2 bases, with 18 bases lying between them. This CDR3 has 16 amino acids. This chain's CDR3 is CASSSTGGLSPYEQYF. CDR3 nucleotide sequence: TGTGCCAGCAGTTCGACCGGGGGACTTTCCCCCTACGAGCAGTACTTC.

The rearrangement joins TRBV19 to TRBJ2-7; TRBD2 matches at 7 bases. Trimming removed 6 bases from V and 1 base from J; junction bases left unmatched: 15. Germline loops: CDR1 LNHDA, CDR2 SQIVND (reference sequence). The CDR3 has 17 residues. The CDR3 DNA sequence: TGTGCCAGTAGCCGAGACGTAAGGGAGGGACCTTCCTACGAGCAGTACTTC. This gives the protein CASSRDVREGPSYEQYF.

The rearrangement uses TRBV29-1 and TRBJ2-7; TRBD1 is a possible D gene (6 bases). The CDR3 totals 13 residues. V gave up 1 base and J gave up 1 base, with 8 bases separating them. Germline V gene lookup returns CDR1 SQVTM and CDR2 ANQGSEA. CDR3 in DNA: TGCAGCGTTGAAGCAGGGGAATCCTACGAGCAGTACTTC. Translating gives CSVEAGESYEQYF.

This sequence joins TRBV27 and TRBJ2-7; 16 bases fit TRBD2. The CDR3 totals 17 residues. The germline gives CDR1 MNHEY, CDR2 SMNVEV (reference sequence). V was clipped by 1 base and J by 9 bases; unmatched bases: 9. This chain's CDR3 is CASSLWGTSGGARRQYF. The CDR3 DNA sequence: TGTGCCAGCAGTTTATGGGGGACTAGCGGGGGGGCACGGCGGCAGTACTTC.

V and J are TRBV30 and TRBJ1-5, with D possibly TRBD1 on 5 matching bases. V was clipped by 0 bases and J by 5 bases, with 11 bases between them. Germline values: CDR1 GTSNPN, CDR2 SVGIG (reference sequence). CDR3 length: 14 amino acids. CDR3 nucleotides: TGTGCCTGGAGTGTAGGGGCAGTACATCAGCCCCAGCATTTT. Its protein product is CAWSVGAVHQPQHF.

This clone has a count of ten or more. The chain is built from TRBV6-6 and TRBJ2-7; no reliable D call. V was cut by 3 bases and J by 3 bases, with 9 bases left in between. This CDR3 has 13 residues. Germline CDR1 reads MNHNY; CDR2 reads SVGAGI (reference sequence). CDR3 sequence reads: CASSYSVGYEQYF. Here the CDR3 DNA reads TGTGCCAGCAGTTATTCGGTTGGCTACGAGCAGTACTTC.

This clone was picked up a small number of times. The chain joins TRBV19 to TRBJ2-6; 7 positions agree with TRBD1. V was pared by 4 bases and J by 0 bases, with 3 bases of the junction left unmatched. The CDR3 has 16 residues. Germline values: CDR1 LNHDA, CDR2 SQIVND (reference sequence). The CDR3: CASSTAGGSGANVLTF. In DNA form, the CDR3 reads TGTGCCAGTAGTACGGCAGGGGGCTCTGGGGCCAACGTCCTGACTTTC.

This sequence joins TRBV7-6 and TRBJ2-1; D remains ambiguous. Trimming left V 5 bases short and J 4 bases short, with 21 bases between. The germline V gene encodes CDR1 SGHVS and CDR2 FNYEAQ. The CDR3 is 17 residues long. For the CDR3, the DNA is TGTGCCAGCAGCCCAGTCGGCGGCTTGAAGAGATACAATGAGCAGTTCTTC. The encoded protein is CASSPVGGLKRYNEQFF.

The V and J genes are TRBV6-5 and TRBJ2-7; 7 nucleotides line up with TRBD2. The length of the CDR3 is 12 residues. The J segment lost 4 bases and the V segment lost 6 bases, leaving 3 bases of the junction unmatched. Germline V gives CDR1 MNHEY, CDR2 SVGAGI. The CDR3 bases are TGTGCCAGCAGCCCCGGGGGGTACGAGCAGTACTTC. Its protein is CASSPGGYEQYF.

The chain employs TRBV28 and TRBJ1-2; D is uncertain. Germline V gene sequence: CDR1 MDHEN, CDR2 SYDVKM. V shed 4 bases and J shed 3 bases, with 6 bases lying between them. The CDR3 covers 12 residues. The CDR3 DNA reads TGTGCCAGCAGTTCTGTATACTATGGCTACACCTTC. It is translated as CASSSVYYGYTF.

The V call is TRBV7-2, the J call TRBJ2-7, with a weak D call TRBD1 (6 bases). Per germline, CDR1 SGHTA and CDR2 FQGNSA. The CDR3 is 15 amino acids. Trimming removed 0 bases at V and 2 bases at J, with 11 bases between. DNA of the CDR3: TGTGCCAGCAGCTTAGCGTCCAGGGGAACCTACGAGCAGTACTTC. The encoded protein is CASSLASRGTYEQYF. Drawing the rest from reference TRBV7-2 and TRBJ2-7, the complete variable domain is GAGVSQSPSNKVTEKGKDVELRCDPISGHTALYWYRQSLGQGLEFLIYFQGNSAPDKSGLPSDRFSAERTGGSVSTLTIQRTQQEDSAVYLCASSLASRGTYEQYFGPGTRLTVT.

The chain has TRBV28 and TRBJ1-2; TRBD1 is a possible D gene (6 bases). The CDR3 sequence is 12 residues long. Germline CDR1 is MDHEN and CDR2 is SYDVKM. V was shortened by 10 bases and J by 7 bases, with 16 bases between the two germline ends. The CDR3 coding sequence is TGTGCCACCACCACAGGGTTTGGTGGCTACACCTTC. This sequence encodes CATTTGFGGYTF.

The CDR3 DNA reads TGTGCCAGCAGCTTTCCACCCATTATGGGCTTCCCCACCGGGGAGCTGTTTTTT. As protein: CASSFPPIMGFPTGELFF. J is TRBJ2-2 and V is TRBV11-2, with no clear D. The germline V gene encodes CDR1 SGHAT and CDR2 FQNNGV. V was shortened by 3 bases and J by 4 bases, with 21 bases between the two germline ends. CDR3 length: 18 amino acids.

The chain carries TRBV14 and TRBJ1-1; maybe TRBD1 (6 bases). Per the germline V gene, CDR1 is SGHDN and CDR2 is FVKESK. The germline V and J ends were trimmed by 2 bases and 6 bases, with 13 bases remaining between them. The CDR3 contains 14 residues. This CDR3 reads CASSQKNRVAEAFF. CDR3 DNA sequence: TGTGCCAGCAGCCAAAAAAACAGGGTAGCTGAAGCTTTCTTT.